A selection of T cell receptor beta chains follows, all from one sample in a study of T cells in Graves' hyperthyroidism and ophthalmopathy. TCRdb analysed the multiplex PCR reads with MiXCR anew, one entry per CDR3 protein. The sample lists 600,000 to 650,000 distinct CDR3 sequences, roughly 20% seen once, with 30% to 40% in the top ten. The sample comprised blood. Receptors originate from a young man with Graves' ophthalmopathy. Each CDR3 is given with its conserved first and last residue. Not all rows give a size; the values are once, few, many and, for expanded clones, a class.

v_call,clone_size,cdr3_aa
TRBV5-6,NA,CASSLAETSGRTDTQYF
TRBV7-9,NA,CASSLNSNEQFF
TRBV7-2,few,CASSFGRSNSPLHF
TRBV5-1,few,CASSLAELDVTEEQFF
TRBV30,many,CAWSGVGDSYEQYF
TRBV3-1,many,CASSQGASQETQYF
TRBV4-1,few,CASSPSGTGQYNEQFF
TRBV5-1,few,CASSLEWDSLNTLHF
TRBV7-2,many,CASSTSGLPAYEQYF
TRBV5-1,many,CASSLDRGGEKLFF
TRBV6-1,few,CASSERSGTTDTQYF
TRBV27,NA,CASRGGPQKEKLFF
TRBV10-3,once,CAISESGGMNTEAFF
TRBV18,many,CASSPTRGFEQYF
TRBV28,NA,CASSSPGQGKKETQYF
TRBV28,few,CASSPRGLEPQHF
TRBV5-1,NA,CASSLSRPSSTDTQYF
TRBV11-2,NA,CASSPGGRDYGYTF
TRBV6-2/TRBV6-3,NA,CASNKGRTSGSWTGELFF
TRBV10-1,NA,CASSGGAPNTGELFF
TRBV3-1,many,CASSQDRGAGQYF
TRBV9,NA,CASSEPRGNEQFF
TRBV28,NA,CASSLGQGWRYGYTF
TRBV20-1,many,CSASRTDTQYF
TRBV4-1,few,CASSQFAIPAGGSSYEQYF
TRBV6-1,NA,CASSEDPSGRSYEQYF
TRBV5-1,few,CASSTDRGDTGELFF
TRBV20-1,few,CSALAVAGNYEQYF
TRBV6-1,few,CASSAPGTYEQYF
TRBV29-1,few,CSVDLRDRANYGYTF
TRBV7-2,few,CASSSRAATDTQYF
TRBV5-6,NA,CASSLVGVSYGYTF
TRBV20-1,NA,CSARDTRSAVYGYTF
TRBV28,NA,CASTPWGPGRRQPQHF
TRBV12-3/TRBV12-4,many,CASTTDRSVSKQYF
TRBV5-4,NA,CASSLGQDFTDTQYF
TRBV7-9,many,CASIGTSGRRETQYF
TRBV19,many,CASINLRDRNTEAFF
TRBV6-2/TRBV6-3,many,CASSYPADTQYF
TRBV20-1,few,CSASGGGQVGQPQHF
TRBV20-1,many,CSAFRLAGEETQYF
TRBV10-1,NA,CASLGIVGEREAVYHEQYF
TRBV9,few,CASSVGPRTSSYEQYF
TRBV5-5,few,CASSSWEIYSGANVLTF
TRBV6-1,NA,CASSVQPYDEKLFF
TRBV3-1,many,CASSQFRATEAFF
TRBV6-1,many,CASSGTGTYGYTF
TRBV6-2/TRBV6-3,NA,CASSYGDRYNSPLHF
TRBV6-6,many,CASSYSTPKETQYF
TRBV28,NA,CASSLPDRLLNGYTF
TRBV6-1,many,CASRVGPNTEAFF
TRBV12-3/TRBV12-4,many,CASSFGLAVTDTQYF
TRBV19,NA,CAGSMQGGSTEAFF
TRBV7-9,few,CASSPSGNEKLFF